This entry concerns a single T cell receptor beta chain. TCRdb keeps only in-frame clones here, not all; method: immunoSEQ multiplex PCR. The sample contains 2 million to 2.5 million clones, approximately 96% of which appear only once. The data belong to a study of shared clonotypes between healthy human individuals. Germline V gene data show CDR1 as LNHDA and CDR2 as SQIVND (reference sequence). V was pared by 3 bases and J by 3 bases, with 15 bases between. This CDR3 comprises 16 residues. The receptor was isolated from a man between 18 and 35 years old in good health. J is TRBJ1-3 and V is TRBV19, with a weak D call TRBD1 (5 bases). What was sequenced was naive CD4+ T cells sorted from blood. The subset denotes: CD45RA+ positively selected. The CDR3 DNA reads TGTGCCAGTAGTATTAGCTGGCAGGGTCTTGGAAACACCATATATTTT. Protein: CASSISWQGLGNTIYF.